This T cell receptor (beta chain) was recovered during a study of graft-versus-host responses after intestinal transplantation. There are 16 residues in the CDR3. Looked up from germline, CDR1 is MNHEY and CDR2 is SMNVEV (reference sequence). The V and J ends lost 3 bases and 4 bases, in that order; junction bases with no gene match: 7. Clones were sequenced by immunoSEQ multiplex PCR, and TCRdb holds only the in-frame ones, with some missing. The sample holds 65,000 to 90,000 clones, approximately 88% seen once. To note about this clone: The antigen remains undetermined.

The chain has TRBV27 and TRBJ1-3; 9 bases match TRBD1. The sequencing here drew on unstimulated CD8+ T cells sorted from spleen or lymph node cells, taken before intestinal transplant. The receptor was isolated from a human donor who received an intestinal transplant. The chain's CDR3 is CASSLSGQGAGNTIYF. The CDR3 region has the DNA TGTGCCAGCAGTTTGTCGGGACAGGGAGCCGGAAACACCATATATTTT.